The 27 T cell receptor beta chains presented below share a single source sample, sequenced in a study of blood T cell repertoires in COVID-19. Only in-frame clones appear in the TCRdb table, and some are missing; sequencing was by immunoSEQ multiplex PCR. The sample shows some 90,000 clones, about 80% of them seen only once. The sequenced sample was peripheral blood. The receptors derive from a man aged 65-85 years with active or convalescent COVID-19.

J is TRBJ2-1 and V is TRBV7-6; possible D gene TRBD2, 5 bases. Germline-derived CDR1 and CDR2 are SGHVS and FNYEAQ. This CDR3 contains 17 residues. The V end was cut by 5 bases, the J end by 0 bases, with 17 bases between. In nucleotides, the CDR3 is TGTGCCAGCAGCCATAGTCGTGGACTCGCCTCCTACAATGAGCAGTTCTTC. Residues: CASSHSRGLASYNEQFF.

The table lists this clone with a count of one. The gene calls are TRBV23-1 and TRBJ2-5; the match to TRBD1 covers 9 bases. Being an ORF, TRBV23-1 has a function that is uncertain. J gave up 2 bases and V 9 bases, and 4 bases lay outside the gene matches. This CDR3 is built from 13 residues. CDR3 nucleotides: TGCGCCAGGTACAGGGGGCGGCAAGAGACCCAGTACTTC. This gives the protein CARYRGRQETQYF.

This clone was seen ten or more times. The chain has TRBV6-5 and TRBJ1-2, with D perhaps matching TRBD1 (6 bases). Trimming pared 6 bases from V and 8 bases from J, leaving 13 bases between. The CDR3 has 12 residues. From germline, CDR1 is MNHEY and CDR2 SVGAGI. The CDR3 DNA reads as TGTGCCAGCAGCCCAAGGGGGAGCGGCTACACCTTC. Amino acids: CASSPRGSGYTF.

This sequence joins TRBV18 and TRBJ2-1; D remains unclear. In germline, CDR1 is KGHSH, CDR2 LQKENI. The CDR3 is made up of 13 amino acids. V gave up 8 bases and J gave up 2 bases, with 10 bases separating them. CDR3 coding DNA: TGTGCCAGCCACCGTGCTACCTACAATGAGCAGTTCTTC. It encodes CASHRATYNEQFF.

This clone appeared a few times. The chain uses TRBV15 and TRBJ1-5; TRBD1 aligns across 7 bases. Trimming cost V 3 bases and J 4 bases; bases outside gene matches: 6. CDR1 and CDR2 (germline): LNHNV, YYDKDF (reference sequence). There are 15 residues in the CDR3. The CDR3 DNA follows: TGTGCCACCAGCAGCAACAGGGGACCTAATCAGCCCCAGCATTTT. Translating gives CATSSNRGPNQPQHF.

Remarks on this clone: Other DNA sequences in the sample encode the same CDR3. The chain is built from TRBV5-8 and TRBJ2-3; D not certain. Germline loops: CDR1 SGHTS, CDR2 YDEGEE. This CDR3 contains 11 residues. Trimming removed 3 bases at V and 6 bases at J, with 5 bases between. Here the CDR3 DNA reads TGTGCCAGCAGCTACGGGGATACGCAGTATTTT. It yields the protein CASSYGDTQYF. The entire variable domain, with the rest obtained from reference TRBV5-8 and TRBJ2-3, is as follows: EAGVTQSPTHLIKTRGQQATLRCSPISGHTSVYWYQQALGLGLQFLLWYDEGEERNRGNFPPRFSGRQFPNYSSELNVNALELEDSALYLCASSYGDTQYFGPGTRLTVL.

The chain joins TRBV7-2 to TRBJ2-1, with 11 bases identical to TRBD2. CDR3 length equals 16 residues. V was pared by 1 base and J by 7 bases, with 6 bases of the junction left unmatched. Germline-derived CDR1 and CDR2 are SGHTA and FQGNSA. Here the CDR3 reads CASSLDLAGGRNEQFF. The CDR3 coding sequence is TGTGCCAGCAGCTTAGACCTAGCGGGGGGCAGAAATGAGCAGTTCTTC.

The chain recombines TRBV3-1 (or the pseudogene TRBV3-2) with TRBJ2-1; 15 nucleotides match TRBD2. This CDR3 has 16 amino acids. Germline-derived CDR1 and CDR2 are LGHDT and YNNKEL (reference sequence). V was clipped by 6 bases and J by 7 bases; unmatched bases: 7. The CDR3 region has the DNA TGTGCCAGCAGGGGACTAGCGGGGGGTGGCCAAAATGAGCAGTTCTTC. Translating it yields CASRGLAGGGQNEQFF.

The chain carries TRBV12-3 or TRBV12-4 and TRBJ1-1; no reliable D call. CDR3 length equals 12 residues. Trimming shortened V by 5 bases and J by 7 bases, and 11 bases separated the two germline ends. CDR3 in amino acids: CASSPLSGEAFF. CDR3 bases: TGTGCCAGCAGTCCCCTATCGGGTGAAGCTTTCTTT.

The chain has TRBV10-3 and TRBJ1-2, with D unresolved. V lost 7 bases and J 6 bases, leaving 21 bases between the germline ends. CDR1 and CDR2 from the germline V gene are ENHRY and SYGVKD. The CDR3 is 15 amino acids. The CDR3 loop reads CAINQMDGRGHGYTF. DNA of the CDR3: TGTGCCATCAACCAAATGGACGGACGAGGGCATGGCTACACCTTC.

The chain is built from TRBV6-1 and TRBJ2-2; possibly TRBD2 for D (6 bases). Trimming removed 0 bases from V and 9 bases from J, with 11 bases in between. The CDR3 totals 14 residues. The germline CDR1 and CDR2 sequences are MNHNS and SASEGT. CDR3 DNA: TGTGCCAGCAGTGAAGCAGGAGGGAGGAGGGAGCTGTTTTTT. Amino acids: CASSEAGGRRELFF.

This chain connects TRBV27 to TRBJ1-6, with D possibly being TRBD1 (6 bases). The V end was cut by 5 bases, the J end by 6 bases, with 11 bases between. The CDR3 runs to 14 residues. The germline V gene has CDR1 MNHEY and CDR2 SMNVEV (reference sequence). CDR3 sequence: CASSRTEVNSPLHF. The DNA for the CDR3 is TGTGCCAGCAGTCGGACAGAAGTTAATTCACCCCTCCACTTT.

CDR3 nucleotides: TGTGCCAGCAGTTACTCGGAGATCGGTCAGCCCCAGCATTTT. This translates into CASSYSEIGQPQHF. The chain combines TRBV6-6 with TRBJ1-5, with no clear D. V lost 0 bases to trimming and J lost 6 bases, with 9 bases between them. Germline-derived CDR1 and CDR2 are MNHNY and SVGAGI (reference sequence). The CDR3 consists of 14 residues.

The chain has TRBV2 and TRBJ1-5; D may be TRBD1 (5 bases). In germline, CDR1 is SNHLY, CDR2 FYNNEI. This CDR3 has 17 amino acids. Between the trimmed V and J ends, which lost 4 bases and 2 bases, there was a span of 18 bases. Written as DNA, the CDR3 is TGTGCCAGCAGTGGGGCAAGGGGTAAAGGGGGCAATCAGCCCCAGCATTTT. Amino acid sequence: CASSGARGKGGNQPQHF.

The V and J genes are TRBV5-1 and TRBJ1-2; 7 nucleotides align to TRBD1. V lost 3 bases to trimming and J lost 8 bases; unmatched junction nucleotides: 7. The CDR3 loop spans 13 amino acids. CDR1 SGHRS and CDR2 YFSETQ come from the germline V gene. The CDR3 nucleotides are TGCGCCAGCAGCTGGGACAGTGGTAGAGGCTACACCTTC. Its protein is CASSWDSGRGYTF.

The chain uses TRBV5-1 and TRBJ2-3; possible D gene TRBD2, 6 bases. Germline V lookup: CDR1 SGHRS, CDR2 YFSETQ. The CDR3 covers 16 residues. The V and J ends lost 4 bases and 1 base respectively, with 16 bases between them. CDR3: CASSRVEGRGTDTQYF. Here the CDR3 DNA reads TGCGCCAGCAGCCGGGTGGAGGGTCGCGGCACAGATACGCAGTATTTT.

The chain employs TRBV5-1 and TRBJ2-3, with TRBD1 matching 9 bases. V trimming: 4 bases; J trimming: 1 base; junction bases outside the gene matches: 7. CDR1 SGHRS and CDR2 YFSETQ come from the germline V gene. The CDR3 has 16 amino acids. DNA for the CDR3: TGCGCCAGCAGCCCCCCGGGACAGGGTCGCACAGATACGCAGTATTTT. Protein product: CASSPPGQGRTDTQYF.

In DNA form, the CDR3 reads TGCAGCGTTGAATCCGCGGTGCAAGGCTACACCTTC. Its translation is CSVESAVQGYTF. The chain combines TRBV29-1 with TRBJ1-2; D remains ambiguous. Deletions cut 2 bases from V and 8 bases from J, with 12 bases between. CDR1 and CDR2 from the germline V gene are SQVTM and ANQGSEA. CDR3 size: 12 residues.

V usage is TRBV5-1 and J usage is TRBJ1-4; TRBD1 matches 7 bases. Germline lookup yields CDR1 SGHRS and CDR2 YFSETQ. Trimming at V came to 0 bases and at J to 2 bases, leaving 4 bases not matched to a gene. The CDR3 covers 16 residues. This chain's CDR3 is CASSLGPGGTNEKLFF. In DNA form, the CDR3 reads TGCGCCAGCAGCTTGGGGCCAGGGGGTACTAATGAAAAACTGTTTTTT.

The CDR3 DNA reads as TGTGCCAGCACCAAACAGGGCAGGGACTCTGGAAACACCATATATTTT. Translation: CASTKQGRDSGNTIYF. The chain employs TRBV5-4 and TRBJ1-3; tentative D call: TRBD1 (6 bases). The V end lost 6 bases, the J end lost 0 bases, and 16 bases lay between the germline ends. Germline V gene lookup returns CDR1 SGHNT and CDR2 YYREEE (reference sequence). This CDR3 region has 16 residues.

This chain links TRBV20-1 with TRBJ1-1, with D perhaps TRBD1 (5 bases). CDR3 length: 11 residues. CDR1 is DFQATT and CDR2 is SNEGSKA in the germline V gene (reference sequence). The V gene lost 7 bases and the J gene lost 0 bases, with 6 bases spanning the gap. For the CDR3, the DNA is TGCAGTGGGGGGGTGAACACTGAAGCTTTCTTT. This gives the protein CSGGVNTEAFF.

V is TRBV5-1 and J is TRBJ1-5, with 9 bases fitting TRBD1. CDR1 and CDR2 (germline): SGHRS, YFSETQ. Unmatched junction bases numbered 5, after V lost 0 bases and J lost 7 bases. CDR3 length: 15 amino acids. CDR3 amino acids: CASSLEGQGHQPQHF. The CDR3 DNA follows: TGCGCCAGCAGCTTGGAGGGACAGGGCCACCAGCCCCAGCATTTT.

V and J are TRBV6-4 and TRBJ1-2, with a weak D call TRBD1 (6 bases). This CDR3 has 14 amino acids. The germline V and J ends were trimmed by 3 bases and 8 bases, with 16 bases remaining between them. Germline-derived CDR1 and CDR2 are MRHNA and SNTAGT. In DNA, the CDR3 is TGTGCCAGCAGTGATCAACAGGGTTCGGGGGGCTACACCTTC. Translation gives CASSDQQGSGGYTF.

With regard to this clone: Other DNA sequences of this sample code for an identical CDR3. This CDR3 reads CASSPGQLNTEAFF. CDR3 coding DNA: TGTGCCAGCAGCCCGGGACAGCTAAACACTGAAGCTTTCTTT. V is TRBV11-3 and J is TRBJ1-1; 7 nucleotides agree with TRBD1. V dropped 5 bases and J dropped 2; count of bases not matched to a gene: 5. The CDR3 contains 14 residues. The germline CDR1 and CDR2 sequences are SGHNT and YENEEA.

The chain combines TRBV18 with TRBJ2-5, with TRBD2 identical over 8 bases. Germline CDR1 KGHSH, CDR2 LQKENI. The CDR3 has 17 residues. J lost 3 bases, V lost 3 bases, and 12 bases had no gene match. CDR3 sequence reads: CASSPLPGTRPKETQYF. The CDR3, as DNA: TGTGCCAGCTCACCTTTACCTGGGACTAGGCCAAAAGAGACCCAGTACTTC.

The J gene is TRBJ2-1, the V gene TRBV6-2 or TRBV6-3, with a weak D call TRBD2 (5 bases). Trimming stripped 5 bases from V and 9 bases from J, with 14 bases between. The CDR3 loop spans 13 amino acids. Germline values: CDR1 MNHEY, CDR2 SVGEGT. The DNA for the CDR3 is TGTGCCAGCAGTCCCCGGGGATCAAGTGAGCAGTTCTTC. This sequence encodes CASSPRGSSEQFF.

The V and J genes are TRBV5-4 and TRBJ2-6; 9 bases agree with TRBD1. Germline CDR1 reads SGHNT; CDR2 reads YYREEE (reference sequence). J gave up 1 base and V 4 bases, and 3 bases lay outside the gene matches. CDR3 length: 16 amino acids. CDR3 loop: CASSPGQGSGANVLTF. The CDR3 DNA follows: TGTGCCAGCAGCCCGGGACAGGGTTCTGGGGCCAACGTCCTGACTTTC.